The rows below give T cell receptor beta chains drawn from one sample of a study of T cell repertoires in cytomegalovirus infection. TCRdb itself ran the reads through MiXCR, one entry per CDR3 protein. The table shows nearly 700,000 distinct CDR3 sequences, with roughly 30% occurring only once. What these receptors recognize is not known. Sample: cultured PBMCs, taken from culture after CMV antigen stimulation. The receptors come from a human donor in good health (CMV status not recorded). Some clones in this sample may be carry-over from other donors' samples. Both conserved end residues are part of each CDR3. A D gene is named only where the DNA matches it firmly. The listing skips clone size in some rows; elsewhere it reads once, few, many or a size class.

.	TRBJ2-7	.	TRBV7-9	CASSQGPPSAYEQYF	TGTGCCAGCAGCCAGGGCCCGCCGAGTGCCTACGAGCAGTACTTC
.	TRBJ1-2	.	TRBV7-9	CASSPTPEVYGYTF	TGTGCCAGCAGCCCGACCCCCGAAGTCTATGGCTACACCTTC
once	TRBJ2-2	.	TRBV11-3	CASSSKRAGTGELFF	TGTGCCAGCAGCTCAAAACGGGCCGGAACCGGGGAGCTGTTTTTT
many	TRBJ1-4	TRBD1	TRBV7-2	CASSLVPSLAPGQNEKLFF	TGTGCCAGCAGCTTAGTCCCCAGCTTAGCCCCGGGACAGAATGAAAAACTGTTTTTT
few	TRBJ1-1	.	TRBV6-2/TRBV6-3	CASSYLRGKAFF	TGTGCCAGCAGTTACCTCAGGGGAAAAGCTTTCTTT
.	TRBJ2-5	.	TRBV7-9	CASSGQENQETQYF	TGTGCCAGCAGCGGCCAGGAGAACCAAGAGACCCAGTACTTC
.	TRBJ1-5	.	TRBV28	CASSLRGVRQFTGQPQHF	TGTGCCAGCAGTTTACGGGGAGTCCGACAGTTTACAGGACAGCCCCAGCATTTT
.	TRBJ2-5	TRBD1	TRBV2	CASTLGQGQETQYF	TGTGCCAGCACTTTGGGACAGGGACAAGAGACCCAGTACTTC
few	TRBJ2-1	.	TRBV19	CASSIYLAYDEQFF	TGTGCCAGTAGTATTTATTTAGCGTACGATGAGCAGTTCTTC
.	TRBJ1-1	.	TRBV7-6	CASSKGPTEAFF	TGTGCCAGCAGCAAGGGGCCCACTGAAGCTTTCTTT
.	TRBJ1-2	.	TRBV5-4	CASSLWTETYGYTF	TGTGCCAGCAGCTTATGGACAGAGACATATGGCTACACCTTC
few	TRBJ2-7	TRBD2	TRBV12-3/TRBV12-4	CASSLAGETYEQYF	TGTGCCAGCAGTCTAGCGGGGGAGACCTACGAGCAGTACTTC
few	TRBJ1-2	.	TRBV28	CASSIGPRGYTF	TGTGCCAGCAGCATCGGGCCGCGAGGCTACACCTTC
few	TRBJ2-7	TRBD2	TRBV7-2	CASSLAGGASGRWNEQYF	TGTGCCAGCAGCTTAGCGGGGGGAGCTAGCGGGAGGTGGAACGAGCAGTACTTC
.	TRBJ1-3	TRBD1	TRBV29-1	CSVLRDSDGNTIYF	TGCAGCGTCCTCCGGGACAGCGACGGAAACACCATATATTTT
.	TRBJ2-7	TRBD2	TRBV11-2	CASSTLAGGTHEQYF	TGTGCCAGCAGCACACTAGCGGGAGGAACCCACGAGCAGTACTTC
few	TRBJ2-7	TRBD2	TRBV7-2	CASSPPGGQAVEQYF	TGTGCCAGCAGCCCTCCGGGGGGGCAGGCCGTTGAGCAGTACTTC
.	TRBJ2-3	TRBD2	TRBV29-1	CSVALAGGSTDTQYF	TGCAGCGTAGCCTTAGCGGGAGGGAGCACAGATACGCAGTATTTT
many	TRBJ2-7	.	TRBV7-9	CASSIQRLHSYEQYF	TGTGCCAGCAGCATACAACGACTGCACTCCTACGAGCAGTACTTC
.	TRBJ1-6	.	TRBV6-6	CASRNDRYSPLHF	TGTGCCAGCAGAAACGACAGGTATTCACCCCTCCACTTT
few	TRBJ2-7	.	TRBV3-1	CASSQSGTGIYEQYF	TGTGCCAGCAGCCAATCCGGGACTGGGATCTACGAGCAGTACTTC
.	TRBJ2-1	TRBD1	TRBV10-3	CANSGQGEVEQFF	TGTGCCAACTCCGGACAGGGGGAGGTTGAGCAGTTCTTC
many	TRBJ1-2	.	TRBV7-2	CASSRPTRGIFYGYTF	TGTGCCAGCAGCCGACCGACCAGGGGTATATTCTATGGCTACACCTTC
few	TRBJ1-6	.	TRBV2	CASSSESNSPLHF	TGTGCCAGCAGTTCCGAGTCGAATTCACCCCTCCACTTT
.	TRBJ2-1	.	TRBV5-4	CASSLMQANYNEQFF	TGTGCCAGCAGCTTGATGCAGGCGAACTACAATGAGCAGTTCTTC
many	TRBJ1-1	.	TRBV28	CASSVAGTGLGRNTEAFF	TGTGCCAGCAGTGTTGCCGGAACGGGTCTCGGCCGGAACACTGAAGCTTTCTTT
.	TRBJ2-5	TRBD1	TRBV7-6	CASSRTGGETQYF	TGTGCCAGCAGCAGGACAGGGGGAGAGACCCAGTACTTC
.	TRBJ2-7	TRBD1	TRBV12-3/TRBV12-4	CASSQGTGNHEQYF	TGTGCCAGCAGCCAAGGGACAGGGAACCACGAGCAGTACTTC
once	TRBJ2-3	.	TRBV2	CASGRDNTDTQYF	TGTGCCAGCGGCCGGGACAACACAGATACGCAGTATTTT
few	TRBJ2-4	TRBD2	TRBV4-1	CASSQGAKRGAKNIQYF	TGCGCCAGCAGCCAAGGTGCCAAGCGGGGGGCTAAAAACATTCAGTACTTC
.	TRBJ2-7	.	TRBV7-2	CASSVKDVYEQYF	TGTGCCAGCAGCGTAAAGGACGTCTACGAGCAGTACTTC
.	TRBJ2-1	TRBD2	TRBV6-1	CATGTILNEQFF	TGTGCCACCGGGACTATCCTCAATGAGCAGTTCTTC
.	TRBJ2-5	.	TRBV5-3	CASSPAGAQAQYF	TGTGCCAGCAGCCCGGCCGGGGCCCAGGCCCAGTACTTC
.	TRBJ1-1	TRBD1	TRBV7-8	CASGRDRRENTEAFF	TGTGCCAGCGGACGGGACAGGAGGGAGAACACTGAAGCTTTCTTT
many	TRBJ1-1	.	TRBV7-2	CASSPMGASTEAFF	TGTGCCAGCAGCCCAATGGGGGCTTCGACTGAAGCTTTCTTT
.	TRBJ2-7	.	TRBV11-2	CASSLGIYEQYF	TGTGCCAGCAGCTTAGGCATCTACGAGCAGTACTTC
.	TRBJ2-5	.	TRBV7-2	CASSLKFQETQYF	TGTGCCAGCAGCTTAAAGTTTCAAGAGACCCAGTACTTC
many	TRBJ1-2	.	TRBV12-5	CASGLMGSGGYTF	TGTGCTAGTGGTTTGATGGGCAGCGGTGGCTACACCTTC
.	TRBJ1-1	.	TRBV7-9	CASGRGLEAFF	TGTGCCAGCGGGAGGGGGTTGGAAGCTTTCTTT
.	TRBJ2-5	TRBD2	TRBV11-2	CASSSPPGLAPQETQYF	TGTGCCAGCAGCTCACCACCGGGACTAGCTCCCCAAGAGACCCAGTACTTC
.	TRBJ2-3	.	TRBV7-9	CASSGKAGTSTDTQYF	TGTGCCAGCAGCGGAAAGGCGGGGACTAGCACAGATACGCAGTATTTT
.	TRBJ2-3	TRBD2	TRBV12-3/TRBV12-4	CASSSLAGTSVTDTQYF	TGTGCCAGCAGTTCCCTTGCCGGGACTAGCGTCACAGATACGCAGTATTTT
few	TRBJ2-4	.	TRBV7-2	CASSLEGRNIQYF	TGTGCCAGCAGCTTAGAGGGCAGAAACATTCAGTACTTC
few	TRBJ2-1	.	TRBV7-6	CASSFPAAGLGNEQFF	TGTGCCAGCAGCTTCCCCGCGGCGGGGCTGGGCAATGAGCAGTTCTTC
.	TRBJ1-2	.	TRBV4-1	CASSQTGTQNYGYTF	TGCGCCAGCAGCCAAACCGGGACACAGAACTATGGCTACACCTTC
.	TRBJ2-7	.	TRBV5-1	CASSSGQTSPYEQYF	TGCGCCAGCAGCTCCGGACAGACATCGCCCTACGAGCAGTACTTC
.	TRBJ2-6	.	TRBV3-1	CASSPVNSGANVLTF	TGTGCCAGCAGCCCAGTCAACTCTGGGGCCAACGTCCTGACTTTC
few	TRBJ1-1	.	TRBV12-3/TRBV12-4	CASSLVDSKAFF	TGTGCCAGCAGTTTAGTGGACAGTAAAGCTTTCTTT
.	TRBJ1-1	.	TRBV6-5	CASSRLGFEAFF	TGTGCCAGCAGCCGCCTGGGTTTTGAAGCTTTCTTT
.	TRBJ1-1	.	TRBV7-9	CASSLILGLSTEAFF	TGTGCCAGCAGCTTAATTCTAGGTCTGAGCACTGAAGCTTTCTTT
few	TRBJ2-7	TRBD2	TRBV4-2	CASSQGLAGEIYEQYF	TGTGCCAGCAGCCAGGGACTAGCGGGGGAGATCTACGAGCAGTACTTC
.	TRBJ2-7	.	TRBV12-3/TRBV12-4	CASSLTLGGTYEQYF	TGTGCCAGCAGTTTAACCCTCGGGGGAACCTACGAGCAGTACTTC
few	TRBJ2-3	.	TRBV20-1	CSARIPSSSTDTQYF	TGCAGTGCTCGGATACCGTCTTCTAGCACAGATACGCAGTATTTT
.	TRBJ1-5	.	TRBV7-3	CASSYLGGHQPQHF	TGTGCCAGCAGCTACCTAGGGGGACATCAGCCCCAGCATTTT
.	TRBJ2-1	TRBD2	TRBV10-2	CASIGLAGGLYEQFF	TGCGCCAGCATTGGACTAGCGGGAGGGCTATATGAGCAGTTCTTC
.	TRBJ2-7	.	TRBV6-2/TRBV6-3	CASSSPATAISYEQYF	TGTGCCAGCAGTTCCCCCGCGACGGCCATTTCCTACGAGCAGTACTTC
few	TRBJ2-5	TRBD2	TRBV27	CASSLGTSRWETQYF	TGTGCCAGCAGTTTGGGGACTAGCCGGTGGGAGACCCAGTACTTC
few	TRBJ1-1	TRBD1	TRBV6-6	CASRLIATGDDEAFF	TGTGCCAGCAGATTAATCGCGACAGGGGATGATGAAGCTTTCTTT